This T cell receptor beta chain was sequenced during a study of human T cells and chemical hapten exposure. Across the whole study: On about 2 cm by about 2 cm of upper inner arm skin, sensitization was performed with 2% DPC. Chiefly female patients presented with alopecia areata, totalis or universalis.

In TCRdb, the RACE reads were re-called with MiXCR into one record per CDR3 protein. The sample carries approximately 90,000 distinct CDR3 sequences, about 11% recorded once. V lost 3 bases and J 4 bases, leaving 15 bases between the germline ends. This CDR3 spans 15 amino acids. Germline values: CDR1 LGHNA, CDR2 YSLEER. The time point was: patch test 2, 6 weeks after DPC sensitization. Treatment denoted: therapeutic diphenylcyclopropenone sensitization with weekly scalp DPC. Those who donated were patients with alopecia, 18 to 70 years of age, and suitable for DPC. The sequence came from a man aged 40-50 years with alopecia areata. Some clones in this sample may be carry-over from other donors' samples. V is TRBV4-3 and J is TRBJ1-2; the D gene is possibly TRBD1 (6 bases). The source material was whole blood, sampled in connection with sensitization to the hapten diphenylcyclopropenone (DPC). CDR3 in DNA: TGCGCCAGCAGCCAGGGAGACAGGTTGGCCTATGGCTACACCTTC. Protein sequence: CASSQGDRLAYGYTF.